Listed below are T cell receptor beta chains from one sample, sequenced in a study of shared clonotypes between healthy human individuals. Assay used: immunoSEQ multiplex PCR; TCRdb lists only in-frame clones, some missing. Of more than 2,000,000 clones listed, 90% to 95% are singletons. The sample comprised naive CD4+ T cells from PBMCs. These receptor sequences come from a man between 18 and 35 years old in good health. Some clones in this sample may be carry-over from other donors' samples. Both conserved end residues are part of each CDR3. A D gene is named only where the DNA matches it firmly.

j_gene	v_gene	d_gene	CDR3nt	CDR3aa
TRBJ2-7	TRBV28	-	TGTGCCAGCAGTTTATTAGCGGAGCAGTACTTC	CASSLLAEQYF
TRBJ2-7	TRBV6-6	TRBD1	TGTGCCAGCAGGGTGGACAGGGGAAGGCACGAGCAGTACTTC	CASRVDRGRHEQYF
TRBJ2-2	TRBV6-6	-	TGTGCCAGCAGTTTTGGGGACAACACCGGGGAGCTGTTTTTT	CASSFGDNTGELFF
TRBJ1-1	TRBV7-9	-	TGTGCCAGCAGCTTAGACATCAAGGAGGCTGAAGCTTTCTTT	CASSLDIKEAEAFF
TRBJ2-2	TRBV7-9	TRBD2	TGTGCCAGCAGCCTCTCCTTGCGGGAGAGGACCGGGGAGCTGTTTTTT	CASSLSLRERTGELFF
TRBJ2-3	TRBV5-4	-	TGTGCCAGCAGGGCAAGCGCGGGAACAGATACGCAGTATTTT	CASRASAGTDTQYF
TRBJ1-1	TRBV5-1	-	TGCGCCAGCAGCTTGGAAAGGATGGCCATACCCACTGAAGCTTTCTTT	CASSLERMAIPTEAFF
TRBJ2-3	TRBV14	TRBD2	TGTGCCAGCAGCCAAGTAAAGGGGTTAGCGGGAACTGATACGCAGTATTTT	CASSQVKGLAGTDTQYF
TRBJ2-7	TRBV6-1	TRBD2	TGTGCCAGCATCTCCGGACTAGCGGCTGCCTACGAGCAGTACTTC	CASISGLAAAYEQYF
TRBJ1-1	TRBV10-3	-	TGTGCCATCAGTGAGTCGATTGGGCTAGGCACTGAAGCTTTCTTT	CAISESIGLGTEAFF
TRBJ1-2	TRBV20-1	-	TGCAGTGCTCCTCGTGATGGGGGCTACACCTTC	CSAPRDGGYTF
TRBJ2-3	TRBV4-2	-	TGTGCCAGCAGCCCTGAGTGGGGGGGCACAGATACGCAGTATTTT	CASSPEWGGTDTQYF
TRBJ1-2	TRBV9	-	TGTGCCAGCAGCGCGGGAATGCTCTATGGCTACACCTTC	CASSAGMLYGYTF
TRBJ2-3	TRBV10-3	-	TGTGCCATCGGCGGGCATGTGTCGCGGGGAGATACGCAGTATTTT	CAIGGHVSRGDTQYF
TRBJ2-6	TRBV7-2	-	TGTGCCAGCAGCCCGACACCTGGGGCCAACGTCCTGACTTTC	CASSPTPGANVLTF
TRBJ1-3	TRBV5-6	TRBD1	TGTGCCAGCAGCCGAAGACAGGGTAAACCCAGAAACACCATATATTTT	CASSRRQGKPRNTIYF
TRBJ1-5	TRBV2	-	TGTGCCAGCACCCAATCAGTAGGGCAGGGAAGGCCCCAGCATTTT	CASTQSVGQGRPQHF
TRBJ2-6	TRBV18	TRBD1	TGTGCCAGCTCACCACCAATTTCGAGGGACAGGGCGGGAAGAGTCTCTGGGGCCAACGTCCTGACTTTC	CASSPPISRDRAGRVSGANVLTF
TRBJ1-5	TRBV28	-	TGTGCCAGCAGTTTATTGGGGCGCTCCGAGCAGCCCCAGCATTTT	CASSLLGRSEQPQHF
TRBJ1-1	TRBV7-8	-	TGTGCCAGCAGCCCTCTAGGGACTCCCAAGAACACTGAAGCTTTCTTT	CASSPLGTPKNTEAFF
TRBJ1-2	TRBV6-6	-	TGTGCCAGCAGTCCGAGAGGGTTTGGCTACACCTTC	CASSPRGFGYTF
TRBJ2-7	TRBV13	-	TGTGCCAGCAGCTTAGGCCTCAGGACAGCCTCCTACGAGCAGTACTTC	CASSLGLRTASYEQYF
TRBJ2-1	TRBV11-1	-	TGTGCCAGCAGCTTAAGGGGGGCGAATTACAATGAGCAGTTCTTC	CASSLRGANYNEQFF
TRBJ2-7	TRBV6-5	TRBD2	TGTGCCAGCAGTGCCGCGGGGGGACCTTCCTACGAGCAGTACTTC	CASSAAGGPSYEQYF
TRBJ2-7	TRBV5-1	TRBD1	TGCGCCAGCAGCCTGGGGGGGACAGGGTTCCACGAGCAGTACTTC	CASSLGGTGFHEQYF
TRBJ2-1	TRBV30	-	TGTGCCTGGACCACCCGGACTACCACCTACAATGAGCAGTTCTTC	CAWTTRTTTYNEQFF
TRBJ2-1	TRBV4-1	-	TGCGCCAGCAGCCAAGTCCCCAGGGTGGCCTACAATGAGCAGTTCTTC	CASSQVPRVAYNEQFF
TRBJ2-3	TRBV28	TRBD2	TGTGCCAGCAGTTCCATAGGACTAGCCAGCACAGATACGCAGTATTTT	CASSSIGLASTDTQYF
TRBJ2-6	TRBV5-8	TRBD1	TGTGCCAGCGGGGGATTCGACAGGGGAACTGCTGGGGCCAACGTCCTGACTTTC	CASGGFDRGTAGANVLTF
TRBJ1-1	TRBV2	-	TGTGCCAGCGTGGGACCGGGTTCGGGGAACACTGAAGCTTTCTTT	CASVGPGSGNTEAFF
TRBJ1-2	TRBV4-2	-	TGTGCCAGCAGCAGATTCGGAATCGGCTACACCTTC	CASSRFGIGYTF